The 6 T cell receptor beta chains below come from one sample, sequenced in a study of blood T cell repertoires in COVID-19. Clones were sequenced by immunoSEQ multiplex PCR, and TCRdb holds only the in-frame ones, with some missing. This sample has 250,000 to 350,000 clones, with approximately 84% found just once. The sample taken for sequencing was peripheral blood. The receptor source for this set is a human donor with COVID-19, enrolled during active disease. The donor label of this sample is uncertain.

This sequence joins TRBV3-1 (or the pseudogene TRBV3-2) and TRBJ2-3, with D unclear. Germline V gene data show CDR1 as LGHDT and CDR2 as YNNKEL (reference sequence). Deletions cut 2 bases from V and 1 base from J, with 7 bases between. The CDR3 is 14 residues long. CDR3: CASSQTLGTDTQYF. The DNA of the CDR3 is TGTGCCAGCAGCCAAACTCTTGGCACAGATACGCAGTATTTT.

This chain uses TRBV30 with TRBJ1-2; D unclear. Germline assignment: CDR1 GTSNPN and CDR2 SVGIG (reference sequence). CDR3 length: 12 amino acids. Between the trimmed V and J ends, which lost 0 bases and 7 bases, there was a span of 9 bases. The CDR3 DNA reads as TGTGCCTGGAGTGTATTTCGGGGTGGCTACACCTTC. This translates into CAWSVFRGGYTF.

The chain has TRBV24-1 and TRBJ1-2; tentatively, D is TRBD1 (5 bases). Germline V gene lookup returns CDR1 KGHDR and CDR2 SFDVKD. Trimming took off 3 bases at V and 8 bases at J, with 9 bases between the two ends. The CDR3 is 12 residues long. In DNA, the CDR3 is TGTGCCACCAGTGATAGGGGCTGGGGCTACACCTTC. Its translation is CATSDRGWGYTF.

Here the CDR3 DNA reads TGTGCCAGTAGTGAAGGGACAGGGGGCTACGAGCAGTACTTC. Translation: CASSEGTGGYEQYF. The chain has TRBV19 and TRBJ2-7; the match to TRBD1 covers 11 bases. Germline assignment: CDR1 LNHDA and CDR2 SQIVND (reference sequence). Trimming cost V 5 bases and J 3 bases; bases outside gene matches: 3. This CDR3 spans 14 amino acids.

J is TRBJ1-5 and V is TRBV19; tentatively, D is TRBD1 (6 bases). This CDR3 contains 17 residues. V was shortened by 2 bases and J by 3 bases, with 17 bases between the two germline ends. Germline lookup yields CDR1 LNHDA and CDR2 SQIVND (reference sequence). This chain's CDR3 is CASSIRSGRGPNQPQHF. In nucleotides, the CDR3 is TGTGCCAGTAGTATAAGGTCAGGCAGGGGCCCCAATCAGCCCCAGCATTTT.

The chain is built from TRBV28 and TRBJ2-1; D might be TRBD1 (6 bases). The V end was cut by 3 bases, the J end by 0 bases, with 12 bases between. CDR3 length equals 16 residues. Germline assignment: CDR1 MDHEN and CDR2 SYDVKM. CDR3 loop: CASSLTTGSSYNEQFF. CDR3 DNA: TGTGCCAGCAGTTTGACTACAGGGAGCTCCTACAATGAGCAGTTCTTC.